These 9 T cell receptor beta chains came from one sample sequenced in a study of identical twins. TCRdb redid the calling of the 5' RACE reads with MiXCR, one entry per CDR3 protein. This table has 1.5 million to 2 million distinct CDR3 sequences, roughly a third appearing once. The sequenced sample consisted of cord blood. Receptors originate from a newborn girl in good health.

CDR3 amino acids: CASRSGARQSPLHF. In DNA, the CDR3 is TGTGCCAGCAGGAGTGGGGCGCGGCAATCACCCCTCCACTTT. The chain joins TRBV27 to TRBJ1-6; perhaps TRBD1 as D (5 bases). The CDR3 is made up of 14 amino acids. The V gene's germline CDR1 is MNHEY and CDR2 SMNVEV (reference sequence). Trimming pared 6 bases from V and 10 bases from J, leaving 16 bases between.

Here the CDR3 DNA reads TGTGCCAGCAGCTTAGATCTCCCCTCCCCGTTCTTC. Protein: CASSLDLPSPFF. The chain employs TRBV11-2 and TRBJ2-1; D ambiguous. V shed 0 bases and J shed 15 bases, with 12 bases lying between them. CDR3 length: 12 amino acids. Germline CDR1 is SGHAT and CDR2 is FQNNGV.

The gene calls are TRBV24-1 and TRBJ1-5, with D possibly TRBD1 on 6 matching bases. V gave up 2 bases and J gave up 3 bases, with 10 bases separating them. The length of the CDR3 is 15 residues. Germline CDR1 is KGHDR and CDR2 is SFDVKD. The CDR3: CATSDSDRFNQPQHF. As DNA, the CDR3 is TGTGCCACCAGTGATTCCGACAGGTTCAATCAGCCCCAGCATTTT.

This clonotype was recorded at least ten times. The rearrangement links TRBV12-3 or TRBV12-4 to TRBJ2-5; D unresolved. V was shortened by 1 base and J by 2 bases, with 8 bases between the two germline ends. This CDR3 contains 14 residues. The CDR3 is CASSLDLLQETQYF. Written as DNA, the CDR3 is TGTGCCAGCAGTTTAGACCTCCTACAAGAGACCCAGTACTTC.

The CDR3 reads CASSKGRDTQYF. CDR3 DNA: TGTGCCAGCAGCAAGGGACGGGATACGCAGTATTTT. The V call is TRBV11-2, the J call TRBJ2-3; the D call may be TRBD1 or TRBD2 (5 bases each). CDR3 length equals 12 residues. Trimming removed 5 bases at V and 6 bases at J, with 9 bases between. Germline assignment: CDR1 SGHAT and CDR2 FQNNGV.

J is TRBJ2-1 and V is TRBV6-1; 14 bases are a match to TRBD2. The V gene end was trimmed by 6 bases and the J gene end by 13 bases; junction bases not matched to a gene: 11. Germline assignment: CDR1 MNHNS and CDR2 SASEGT. This CDR3 spans 15 amino acids. CDR3: CASSGLAGGYETQFF. CDR3 sequence (DNA): TGTGCCAGCAGCGGACTAGCGGGAGGTTACGAGACCCAGTTCTTC.

This clonotype was observed a few times. This rearrangement joins TRBV12-3 or TRBV12-4 to TRBJ2-1, with D unresolved. V shed 2 bases and J shed 0 bases, with 8 bases lying between them. This CDR3 has 15 amino acids. Written as DNA, the CDR3 is TGTGCCAGCAGTTTATCCCCGCTCTCCTACAATGAGCAGTTCTTC. It yields the protein CASSLSPLSYNEQFF.

The chain joins TRBV7-9 to TRBJ2-3; no clear D. Germline-derived CDR1 and CDR2 are SEHNR and FQNEAQ (reference sequence). CDR3 length equals 9 residues. The CDR3 coding sequence is TGTACCGGCACAGATACGCAGTATTTT. Translation gives CTGTDTQYF.

This clonotype turned up a few times. The chain is built from TRBV15 and TRBJ1-5, with a tentative D call TRBD1 (6 bases). The CDR3 sequence is 17 residues long. Per germline, CDR1 LNHNV and CDR2 YYDKDF (reference sequence). The V end lost 3 bases, the J end lost 0 bases, and 15 bases lay between the germline ends. In nucleotides, the CDR3 is TGTGCCACCAGCAGGATAACAGGGACGTATAGCAATCAGCCCCAGCATTTT. Translating it yields CATSRITGTYSNQPQHF. The full variable domain, its missing parts supplied by reference TRBV15 and TRBJ1-5, is DAMVIQNPRYQVTQFGKPVTLSCSQTLNHNVMYWYQQKSSQAPKLLFHYYDKDFNNEADTPDNFQSRRPNTSFCFLDIRSPGLGDTAMYLCATSRITGTYSNQPQHFGDGTRLSIL.